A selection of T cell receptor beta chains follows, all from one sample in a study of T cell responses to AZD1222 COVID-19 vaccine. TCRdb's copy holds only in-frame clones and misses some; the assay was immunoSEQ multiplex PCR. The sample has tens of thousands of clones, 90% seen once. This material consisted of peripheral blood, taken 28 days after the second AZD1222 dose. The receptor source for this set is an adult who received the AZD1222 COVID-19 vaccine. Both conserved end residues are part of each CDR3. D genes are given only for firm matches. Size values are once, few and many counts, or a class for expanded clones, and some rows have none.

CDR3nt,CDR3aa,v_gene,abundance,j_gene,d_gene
TGCGCCAGCAGCTTGGCCGATTCAGGAGGCTCACCCCTCCACTTT,CASSLADSGGSPLHF,TRBV5-1,.,TRBJ1-6,.
TGTGCCAGCAGTTCCCCCGTAACGGGGAACTATGGCTACACCTTC,CASSSPVTGNYGYTF,TRBV27,.,TRBJ1-2,.
TGTGCCACCAGCAGAGGCCCCCAAGGCGAGCAGTACTTC,CATSRGPQGEQYF,TRBV15,once,TRBJ2-7,.
TGTGCCAGCAGTGTGACCGGGTCCCCCCCCTACGAGCAGTACTTC,CASSVTGSPPYEQYF,TRBV5-6,.,TRBJ2-7,.
TGTGCCAGTAGTCGCCAGGGGGCCGGGGGCTACACCTTC,CASSRQGAGGYTF,TRBV19,.,TRBJ1-2,TRBD1
TGTGGGACAGGGGCCCAAAGTGGTGGCTACACCTTC,CGTGAQSGGYTF,TRBV28,.,TRBJ1-2,TRBD1
TGCAGTGCTATTGACAGGAGGTGGACTGAAGCTTTCTTT,CSAIDRRWTEAFF,TRBV20-1,.,TRBJ1-1,.
TGTGCCAGCAGTAGCGGGGGGGCCGATGAGCAGTTCTTC,CASSSGGADEQFF,TRBV28,.,TRBJ2-1,TRBD2
TGTGCCAGTAGTGAGGCCTCCGGGACAGGGGGATCACCCCTCCACTTT,CASSEASGTGGSPLHF,TRBV19,.,TRBJ1-6,TRBD1
TGTGCCAGCAGCCTGACGACAGGGATTGGGAATTCACCCCTCCACTTT,CASSLTTGIGNSPLHF,TRBV7-3,.,TRBJ1-6,TRBD1
TGTGCCAGCAGTCAGGGAAACACCATATATTTT,CASSQGNTIYF,TRBV6-5,.,TRBJ1-3,.
TGTGCCAGCAGCTTTAAACTAGCGGGGGGCGTTACTAGCACAGATACGCAGTATTTT,CASSFKLAGGVTSTDTQYF,TRBV7-3,.,TRBJ2-3,TRBD2
TGTGCCAGCAGCCTAGCGGGGGGGGCAACTTGCAATCAGCCCCAGCATTTT,CASSLAGGATCNQPQHF,TRBV6-8,.,TRBJ1-5,.
TGTGCCAGCAGCTTAGGGGCGGGTTACCACACCGGGGAGCTGTTTTTT,CASSLGAGYHTGELFF,TRBV11-2,.,TRBJ2-2,.
TGTGCCAGCTGGTTGGCAGAGACCCAGTACTTC,CASWLAETQYF,TRBV2,.,TRBJ2-5,.
TGTGCCAGCAGTTTCATAACTAGCACGTTGGGTACGCAGTATTTT,CASSFITSTLGTQYF,TRBV27,.,TRBJ2-3,.
TGTGCCAGCAGTACAGGGACTGAAGCTTTCTTT,CASSTGTEAFF,TRBV6-5,.,TRBJ1-1,.
TGTGCCAGTAGTATATCCACAGGGGTGAAGGCTTTCTTT,CASSISTGVKAFF,TRBV19,.,TRBJ1-1,TRBD1
TGCGCCAGCAGCTTCTGGGACGGGCAGCAGTACTTC,CASSFWDGQQYF,TRBV5-1,.,TRBJ2-7,.
TGTGCCATCAGTCATGACTTAAACACTGAAGCTTTCTTT,CAISHDLNTEAFF,TRBV10-3,.,TRBJ1-1,.
TGTGCCAGCAGTTTAGGACAGGGAGGCTACACCTTC,CASSLGQGGYTF,TRBV27,.,TRBJ1-2,TRBD1
TGTGCCAGCAGAAGGCTTCTCGGGCCAATGAACACCGGGGAGCTGTTTTTT,CASRRLLGPMNTGELFF,TRBV27,.,TRBJ2-2,.
TGTGCCAGCAGCCAAGGAACAGGGGGGAATGAGCAGTTCTTC,CASSQGTGGNEQFF,TRBV3-1/TRBV3-2,once,TRBJ2-1,TRBD1
TGTGCCAGCAGCTACCGGGATGCCTACGAGCAGTACTTC,CASSYRDAYEQYF,TRBV5-8,.,TRBJ2-7,.
TGCAGCGTTGAGGGGAACTACGAGCAGTACTTC,CSVEGNYEQYF,TRBV29-1,.,TRBJ2-7,.
TGCGCCAGCAGCTGGCAAACTGGTTACGAGCAGTACTTC,CASSWQTGYEQYF,TRBV5-1,.,TRBJ2-7,.
TGTGCCAGCACCCGGACAGTCGGCCGTGGCTACACCTTC,CASTRTVGRGYTF,TRBV28,.,TRBJ1-2,.
TGCGCCAGCAGCGACAGTCGAGGGGGGGACACCGGGGAGCTGTTTTTT,CASSDSRGGDTGELFF,TRBV5-1,once,TRBJ2-2,.
TGTGCCAGCAGCAGTGACAGGGACCCAAGCTCCTATAATTCACCCCTCCACTTT,CASSSDRDPSSYNSPLHF,TRBV9,.,TRBJ1-6,TRBD1
TGTGCCAGCAGCTTAGTACCGGGGAATAGGGCCGGGGAGCTGTTTTTT,CASSLVPGNRAGELFF,TRBV7-9,.,TRBJ2-2,.
TGCGCCAGCAGTCGAGGACCGCTTTCTCTGGTGTCCAAAAACATTCAGTACTTC,CASSRGPLSLVSKNIQYF,TRBV23-1,.,TRBJ2-4,.
TGTGCCAGCAGACCACAGGGGGCTGTGAACACTGAAGCTTTCTTT,CASRPQGAVNTEAFF,TRBV6-4,.,TRBJ1-1,TRBD1
TGTGCCAGCAGTGAGGAATGGACAGGGAACACTGAAGCTTTCTTT,CASSEEWTGNTEAFF,TRBV2,.,TRBJ1-1,TRBD1
TGTGCCATCAGTGATGGAGGGGACAGGGATAACTATGGCTACACCTTC,CAISDGGDRDNYGYTF,TRBV10-3,.,TRBJ1-2,TRBD1
TGCGCCAGCAGCCAAGATAGGGGGGGCCAAGAGACCCAGTACTTC,CASSQDRGGQETQYF,TRBV4-3,few,TRBJ2-5,.
TGTGCCAGCTCACCAAACGGACAGGTGGGCAATCAGCCCCAGCATTTT,CASSPNGQVGNQPQHF,TRBV18,once,TRBJ1-5,TRBD1
TGTGCCAGCAGCTTTGCGAGGGACAGGGGGCCGACCATATATTTT,CASSFARDRGPTIYF,TRBV7-2,.,TRBJ1-3,TRBD1
TGCGCCAGCAGCCATCCTACCGGGACAGGGTTCTATGGCTACACCTTC,CASSHPTGTGFYGYTF,TRBV4-1,.,TRBJ1-2,TRBD1
TGTGCCAGCAGATTCCGGACACCCAGATGGGATAATTCACCCCTCCACTTT,CASRFRTPRWDNSPLHF,TRBV5-6,.,TRBJ1-6,.
TGTGCCAGCAGCTTATTCAGTGGCAGTGACCGCTATTTT,CASSLFSGSDRYF,TRBV11-3,.,TRBJ1-1,.
TGTGCCTTAAGCGCCCGGAAACCCTCTAACTATGGCTACACCTTC,CALSARKPSNYGYTF,TRBV25-1,.,TRBJ1-2,.